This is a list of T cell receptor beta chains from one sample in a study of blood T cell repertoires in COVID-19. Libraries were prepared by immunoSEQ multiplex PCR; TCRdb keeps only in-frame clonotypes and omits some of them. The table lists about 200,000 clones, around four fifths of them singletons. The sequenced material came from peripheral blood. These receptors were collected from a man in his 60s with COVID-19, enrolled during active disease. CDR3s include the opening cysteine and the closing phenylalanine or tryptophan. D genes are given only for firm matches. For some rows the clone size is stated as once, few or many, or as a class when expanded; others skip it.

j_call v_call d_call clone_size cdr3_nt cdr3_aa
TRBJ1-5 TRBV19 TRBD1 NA TGTGCCAGTAGTATGAGCCCCGGGACAGGGGGCTATAGCAATCAGCCCCAGCATTTT CASSMSPGTGGYSNQPQHF
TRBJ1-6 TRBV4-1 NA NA TGCGCCAGCAGCCAAGACAGGGTAGATTCACCCCTCCACTTT CASSQDRVDSPLHF
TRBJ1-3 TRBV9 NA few TGTGCCAGCAGCGTAGGGACAGTCAGGAACACCATATATTTT CASSVGTVRNTIYF
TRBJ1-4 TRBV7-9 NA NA TGTGCCAGCAGCTCCCTCGGCGGGCGAGGGGGTGAAAAACTGTTTTTT CASSSLGGRGGEKLFF
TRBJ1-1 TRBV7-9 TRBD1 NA TGTGCCAGCAGCGGCGGGACAGGGGGCAAGACTGAAGCTTTCTTT CASSGGTGGKTEAFF
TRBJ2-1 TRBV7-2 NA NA TGTGCCAGCAGCCGCCCGGGACTCCACGGCGGCAATGAGCAGTTCTTC CASSRPGLHGGNEQFF
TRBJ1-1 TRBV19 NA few TGTGCCAGTAGTCCTCGGGGGGGGACGAACACTGAAGCTTTCTTT CASSPRGGTNTEAFF
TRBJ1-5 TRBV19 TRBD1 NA TGTGCCAGCAGGGGGACAGGGGACGGTCAGCCCCAGCATTTT CASRGTGDGQPQHF
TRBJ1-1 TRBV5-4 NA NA TGTGCCAGCAGCTTGGCCAGAAACACTGAAGCTTTCTTT CASSLARNTEAFF
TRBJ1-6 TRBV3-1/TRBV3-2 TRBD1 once TGTGCCAGCAACAAGGGACAGACTAATTCACCCCTCCACTTT CASNKGQTNSPLHF
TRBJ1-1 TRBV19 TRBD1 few TGTGCCAGTCCCAGGGGGGACAGAAGGACTGAAGCTTTCTTT CASPRGDRRTEAFF
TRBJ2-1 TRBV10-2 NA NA TGCGCCAGCAGAGGAGGCTCCTACAATGAGCAGTTCTTC CASRGGSYNEQFF
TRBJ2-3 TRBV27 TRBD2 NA TGTGCCAGCAAAGCGGGAGACACAGATACGCAGTATTTT CASKAGDTDTQYF
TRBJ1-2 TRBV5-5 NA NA TGTGCCAGCAGCTTGGGTCTCCAGGGAATTAACTTTCATGGCTACACCTTC CASSLGLQGINFHGYTF